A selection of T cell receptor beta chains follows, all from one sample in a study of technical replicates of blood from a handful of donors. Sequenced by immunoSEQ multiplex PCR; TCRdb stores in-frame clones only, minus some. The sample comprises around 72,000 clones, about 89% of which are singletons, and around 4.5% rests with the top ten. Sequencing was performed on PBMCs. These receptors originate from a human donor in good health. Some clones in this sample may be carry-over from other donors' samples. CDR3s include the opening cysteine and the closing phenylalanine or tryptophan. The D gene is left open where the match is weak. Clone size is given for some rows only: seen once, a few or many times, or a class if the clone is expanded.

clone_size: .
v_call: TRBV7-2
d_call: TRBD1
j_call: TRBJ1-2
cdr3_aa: CASSQTGTGIGYGYTF
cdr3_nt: TGTGCCAGCAGCCAAACCGGGACAGGGATAGGCTATGGCTACACCTTC

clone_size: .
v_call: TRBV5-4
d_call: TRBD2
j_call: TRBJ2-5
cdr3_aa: CASSPSGGGAYGAETQYF
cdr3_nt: TGTGCCAGCAGCCCCTCGGGCGGGGGGGCCTATGGGGCTGAGACCCAGTACTTC

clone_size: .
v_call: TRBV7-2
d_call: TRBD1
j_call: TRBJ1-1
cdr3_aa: CASNQDRGGTEAFF
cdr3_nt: TGTGCCAGCAACCAGGACAGGGGTGGTACTGAAGCTTTCTTT

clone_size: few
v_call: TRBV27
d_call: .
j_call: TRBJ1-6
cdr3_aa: CASSQSYSPLHF
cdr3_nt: TGTGCCAGCAGCCAGTCCTATTCACCCCTCCACTTT

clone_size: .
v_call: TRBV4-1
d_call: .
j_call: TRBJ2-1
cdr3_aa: CASSRDVGVYNEQFF
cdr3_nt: TGCGCCAGCAGCCGAGATGTCGGGGTCTACAATGAGCAGTTCTTC

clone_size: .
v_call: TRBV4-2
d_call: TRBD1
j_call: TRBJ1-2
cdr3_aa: CASSQDLGQEYGYTF
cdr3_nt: TGTGCCAGCAGCCAAGATTTGGGACAGGAGTATGGCTACACCTTC

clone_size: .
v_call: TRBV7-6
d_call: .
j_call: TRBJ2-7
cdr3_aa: CASSSDIAPYEQYF
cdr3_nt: TGTGCCAGCAGCTCCGACATTGCGCCCTACGAGCAGTACTTC

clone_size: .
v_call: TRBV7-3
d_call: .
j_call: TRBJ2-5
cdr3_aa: CASSLAGHSETQYF
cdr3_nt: TGTGCCAGCAGCTTGGCAGGGCATAGCGAGACCCAGTACTTC

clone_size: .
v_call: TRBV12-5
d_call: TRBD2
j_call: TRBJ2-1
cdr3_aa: CASATALAGGNEQFF
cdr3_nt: TGTGCTAGTGCCACCGCTCTTGCGGGGGGCAATGAGCAGTTCTTC

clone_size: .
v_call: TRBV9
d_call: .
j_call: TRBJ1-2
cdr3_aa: CASSEPTPGYTF
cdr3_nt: TGTGCCAGCAGTGAGCCCACGCCTGGCTACACCTTC

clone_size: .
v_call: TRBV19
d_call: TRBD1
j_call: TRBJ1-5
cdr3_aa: CASTDREYSNQPQHF
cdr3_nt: TGTGCCAGTACGGACAGGGAATATAGCAATCAGCCCCAGCATTTT

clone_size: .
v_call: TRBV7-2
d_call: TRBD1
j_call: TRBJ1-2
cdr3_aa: CASSPRQGSYGYTF
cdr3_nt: TGTGCCAGCAGCCCCCGACAGGGAAGCTATGGCTACACCTTC

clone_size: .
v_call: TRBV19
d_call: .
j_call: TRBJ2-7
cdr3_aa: CASSTELNYEQYF
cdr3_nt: TGTGCCAGTAGTACCGAGCTGAACTACGAGCAGTACTTC

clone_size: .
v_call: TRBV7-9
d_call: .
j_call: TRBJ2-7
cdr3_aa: CASSSQGILYEQYF
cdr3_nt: TGTGCCAGCAGCTCACAGGGCATCCTCTACGAGCAGTACTTC

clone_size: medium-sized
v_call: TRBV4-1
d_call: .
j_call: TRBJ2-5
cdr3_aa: CASSRRLGASGETQYF
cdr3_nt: TGCGCCAGCAGCCGGCGTCTTGGTGCCTCAGGGGAGACCCAGTACTTC

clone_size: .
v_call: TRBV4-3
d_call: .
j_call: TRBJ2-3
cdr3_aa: CASSQDRQPTDTQYF
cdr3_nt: TGCGCCAGCAGCCAAGATCGACAGCCCACAGATACGCAGTATTTT

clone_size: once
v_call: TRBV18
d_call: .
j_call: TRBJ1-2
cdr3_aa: CASSPSSTGRASLNYGYTF
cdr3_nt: TGTGCCAGCTCACCTTCAAGTACAGGCAGGGCGTCCCTCAACTATGGCTACACCTTC

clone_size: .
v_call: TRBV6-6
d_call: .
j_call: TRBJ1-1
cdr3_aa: CASSFVSERAFF
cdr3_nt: TGTGCCAGCAGTTTCGTGAGCGAAAGAGCTTTCTTT

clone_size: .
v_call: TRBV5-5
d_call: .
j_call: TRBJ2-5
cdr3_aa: CASSLGHEGEETQYF
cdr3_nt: TGTGCCAGCAGCTTGGGCCACGAGGGGGAAGAGACCCAGTACTTC

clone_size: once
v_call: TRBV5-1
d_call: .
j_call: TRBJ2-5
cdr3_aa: CASERNAGYQETQYF
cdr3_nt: TGCGCCAGCGAGAGAAACGCCGGGTACCAAGAGACCCAGTACTTC

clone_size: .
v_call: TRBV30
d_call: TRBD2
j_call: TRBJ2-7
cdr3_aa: CAWSRNSGAYEQYF
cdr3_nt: TGTGCCTGGAGCCGTAATAGCGGGGCCTACGAGCAGTACTTC

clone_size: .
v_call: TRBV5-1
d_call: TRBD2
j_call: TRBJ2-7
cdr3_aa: CASSRLAGPTYEQYF
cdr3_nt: TGCGCCAGCAGCCGACTAGCGGGACCCACCTACGAGCAGTACTTC